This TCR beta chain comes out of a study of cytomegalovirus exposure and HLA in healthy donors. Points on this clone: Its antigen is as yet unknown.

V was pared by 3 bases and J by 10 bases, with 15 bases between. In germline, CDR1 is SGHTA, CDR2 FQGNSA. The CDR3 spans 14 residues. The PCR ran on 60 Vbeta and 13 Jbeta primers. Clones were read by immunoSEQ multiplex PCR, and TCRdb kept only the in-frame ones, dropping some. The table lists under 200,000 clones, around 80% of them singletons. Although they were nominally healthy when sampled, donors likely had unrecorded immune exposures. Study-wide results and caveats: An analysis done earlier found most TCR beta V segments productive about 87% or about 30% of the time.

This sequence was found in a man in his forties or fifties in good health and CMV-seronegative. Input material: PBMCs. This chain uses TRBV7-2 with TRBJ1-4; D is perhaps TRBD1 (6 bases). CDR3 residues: CASSFQQGSGKLFF. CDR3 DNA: TGTGCCAGCAGCTTCCAGCAGGGGTCGGGAAAACTGTTTTTT.